This entry is about one TCR beta chain. Its target is unknown. These data originate in a study of CD8 T cells in Susac syndrome. Turning to the study itself: When blood was collected, patients with Susac syndrome were therapy-naive, were taking corticosteroids, or were receiving intravenous immunoglobulin alone. Whole-study results and caveats: Among active patients and in TEMRA cells, CD8+ clonal expansion in Susac reached its peak.

RNA amounts of roughly 0.45 to 1 ug underwent reverse transcription with random hexamers. TCRdb reprocessed the immunoSEQ multiplex PCR reads with MiXCR, giving one entry per CDR3 protein. The repertoire holds tens of thousands of distinct CDR3 sequences, with around 96% as singletons. The ends lost 8 bases at V and 3 bases at J; junction bases unmatched: 11. CDR3 size: 15 residues. CDR1 is MNHEY, CDR2 SVGAGI, per germline. The rearrangement joins TRBV6-5 to TRBJ1-1, with 8 nucleotides matching TRBD1. The receptor was isolated from a human donor with Susac syndrome. Material: CD8+ T cells from PBMCs. The CDR3 DNA reads as TGTGCCAGCGCCCGAACAGGGGGTTCTCACACTGAAGCTTTCTTT. Translation: CASARTGGSHTEAFF.